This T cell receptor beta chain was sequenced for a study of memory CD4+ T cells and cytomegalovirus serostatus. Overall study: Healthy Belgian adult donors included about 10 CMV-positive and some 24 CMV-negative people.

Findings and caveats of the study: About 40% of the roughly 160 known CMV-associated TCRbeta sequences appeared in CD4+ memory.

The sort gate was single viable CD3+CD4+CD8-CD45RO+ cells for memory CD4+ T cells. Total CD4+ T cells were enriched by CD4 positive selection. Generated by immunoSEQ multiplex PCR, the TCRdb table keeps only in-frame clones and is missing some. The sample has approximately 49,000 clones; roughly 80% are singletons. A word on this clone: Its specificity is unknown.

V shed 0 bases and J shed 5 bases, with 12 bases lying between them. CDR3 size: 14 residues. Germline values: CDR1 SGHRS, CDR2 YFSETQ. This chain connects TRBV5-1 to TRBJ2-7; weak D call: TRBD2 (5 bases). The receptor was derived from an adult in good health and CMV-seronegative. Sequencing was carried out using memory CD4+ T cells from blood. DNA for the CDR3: TGCGCCAGCAGCTTGGGGCGGGCTTCCGACGAGCAGTACTTC. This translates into CASSLGRASDEQYF.